A single sample gave rise to the 8 T cell receptor beta chains below, sequenced in a study of identical twins. Using its own MiXCR run on the 5' RACE reads, TCRdb lists one record per CDR3 protein. The sample has just under 650,000 distinct CDR3 sequences, just over 7% seen once; the top ten hold approximately 1.5%. These data also formed part of another study, on yellow fever vaccine responses in identical twins.

The sequenced sample consisted of PBMCs. The receptors here all came from a woman between 18 and 29 years old in good health.

The DNA for the CDR3 is TGTGCCAGCAGCGTAGCTACAAGCCCATCCAGGGAGACCCAGTACTTC. This codes for CASSVATSPSRETQYF. The V and J genes are TRBV9 and TRBJ2-5; D unclear. CDR1 and CDR2 (germline): SGDLS, YYNGEE. V gave up 0 bases and J gave up 5 bases, with 17 bases separating them. This CDR3 is 16 amino acids long.

V usage is TRBV7-9 and J usage is TRBJ2-7; 7 nucleotides line up with TRBD1. The germline gives CDR1 SEHNR, CDR2 FQNEAQ (reference sequence). The J segment lost 6 bases and the V segment lost 8 bases, leaving 7 bases of the junction unmatched. The CDR3 is made up of 12 amino acids. The CDR3: CASRGDSPEQYF. In DNA, the CDR3 is TGTGCCAGCCGTGGGGACAGTCCCGAGCAGTACTTC.

This clonotype was picked up many times. The chain links TRBV27 to TRBJ2-4; 11 positions match TRBD1. V lost 4 bases and J lost 3; bases outside the gene matches: 8. CDR1 is MNHEY and CDR2 is SMNVEV in the germline V gene (reference sequence). This CDR3 spans 17 amino acids. CDR3 nucleotide sequence: TGTGCCAGCAGTTGGCGGGGGGACAGGGGGGGCAAAAACATTCAGTACTTC. It translates to CASSWRGDRGGKNIQYF.

The chain couples TRBV9 to TRBJ2-3; D unclear. Per germline, CDR1 SGDLS and CDR2 YYNGEE. This CDR3 has 16 residues. V was clipped by 1 base and J by 0 bases, with 12 bases between them. The CDR3: CASSVPEPFSTDTQYF. The CDR3 DNA reads TGTGCCAGCAGCGTACCAGAGCCCTTTAGCACAGATACGCAGTATTTT.

There are many counts of this clonotype. The chain employs TRBV6-4 and TRBJ1-4; 7 bases match TRBD1. CDR3 length equals 13 residues. Germline V gene sequence: CDR1 MRHNA, CDR2 SNTAGT. V trimming: 8 bases; J trimming: 11 bases; junction bases outside the gene matches: 11. The CDR3 nucleotides are TGTGCCAGCGGGGACAGCCACCTTGGGAAACTGTTTTTT. Protein sequence: CASGDSHLGKLFF.

This clonotype was counted a few times. CDR3 sequence reads: CASSLASGGNGDEQFF. The CDR3 coding sequence is TGCGCCAGCAGCTTGGCCTCAGGGGGAAATGGCGATGAGCAGTTCTTC. The rearrangement uses TRBV5-1 and TRBJ2-1; 7 nucleotides match TRBD1. J was trimmed by 8 bases and V by 0 bases; bases with no gene match: 11. The germline V gene has CDR1 SGHRS and CDR2 YFSETQ. CDR3 length: 16 residues.

There are a few counts of this clonotype. The chain is built from TRBV29-1 and TRBJ2-7; no reliable D call. CDR3 length: 13 amino acids. Germline CDR1 is SQVTM and CDR2 is ANQGSEA. V was cut by 3 bases and J by 0 bases, with 9 bases left in between. The CDR3, as DNA: TGCAGCGTTGAGTCACAGAGCTCCTACGAGCAGTACTTC. It is translated as CSVESQSSYEQYF.

This clonotype was detected many times. The chain has TRBV25-1 and TRBJ1-2; weak D call: TRBD1 (5 bases). V was clipped by 3 bases and J by 4 bases, with 12 bases between them. CDR1 is MGHDK and CDR2 is SYGVNS in the germline V gene. The CDR3 totals 14 residues. CDR3 sequence: CASSEVTAGYGYTF. The CDR3, as DNA: TGTGCCAGCAGTGAGGTGACAGCCGGCTATGGCTACACCTTC.